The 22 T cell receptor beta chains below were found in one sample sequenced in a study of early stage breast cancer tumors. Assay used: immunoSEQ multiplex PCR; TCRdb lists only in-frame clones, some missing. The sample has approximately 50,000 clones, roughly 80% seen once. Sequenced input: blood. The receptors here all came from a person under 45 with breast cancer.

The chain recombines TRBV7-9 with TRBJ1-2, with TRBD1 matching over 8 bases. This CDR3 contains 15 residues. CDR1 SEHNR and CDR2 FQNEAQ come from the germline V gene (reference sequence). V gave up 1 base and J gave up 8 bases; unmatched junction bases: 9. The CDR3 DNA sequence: TGTGCCAGCAGCTTAGTAGGTGGGACAGGCGGCGGCTACACCTTC. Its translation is CASSLVGGTGGGYTF. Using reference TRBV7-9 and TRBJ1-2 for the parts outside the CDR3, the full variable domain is DTGVSQNPRHKITKRGQNVTFRCDPISEHNRLYWYRQTLGQGPEFLTYFQNEAQLEKSRLLSDRFSAERPKGSFSTLEIQRTEQGDSAMYLCASSLVGGTGGGYTFGSGTRLTVV.

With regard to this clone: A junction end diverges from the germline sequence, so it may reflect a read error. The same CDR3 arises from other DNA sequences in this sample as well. The CDR3 protein is CAKTPGLNEQYF. The CDR3 coding sequence is TGTGCCAAGACACCGGGTTTAAACGAGCAATACTTC. The gene calls are TRBV6-4 and TRBJ2-7; D not resolved. CDR3 length: 12 amino acids. Germline values: CDR1 MRHNA, CDR2 SNTAGT.

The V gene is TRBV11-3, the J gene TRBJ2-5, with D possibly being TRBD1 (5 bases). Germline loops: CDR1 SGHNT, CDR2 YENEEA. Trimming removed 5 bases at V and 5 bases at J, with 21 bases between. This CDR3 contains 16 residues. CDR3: CASSLGLSRGAETQYF. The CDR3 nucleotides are TGTGCCAGCAGCCTCGGGCTGTCGCGTGGGGCGGAGACCCAGTACTTC.

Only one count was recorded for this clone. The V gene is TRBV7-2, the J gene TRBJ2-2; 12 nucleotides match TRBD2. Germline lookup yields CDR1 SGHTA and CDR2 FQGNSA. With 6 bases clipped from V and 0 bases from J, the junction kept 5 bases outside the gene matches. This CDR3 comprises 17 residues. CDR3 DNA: TGTGCCAGCAGGGGCCCTAGCGGGAGGGCGAACACCGGGGAGCTGTTTTTT. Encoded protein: CASRGPSGRANTGELFF.

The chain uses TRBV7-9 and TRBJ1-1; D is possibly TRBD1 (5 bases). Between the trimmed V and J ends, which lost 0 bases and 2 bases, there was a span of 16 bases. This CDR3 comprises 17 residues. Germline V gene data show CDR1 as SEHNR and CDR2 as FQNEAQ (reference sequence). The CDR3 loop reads CASSLAGATGINTEAFF. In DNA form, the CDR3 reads TGTGCCAGCAGCTTAGCCGGGGCCACGGGGATCAACACTGAAGCTTTCTTT.

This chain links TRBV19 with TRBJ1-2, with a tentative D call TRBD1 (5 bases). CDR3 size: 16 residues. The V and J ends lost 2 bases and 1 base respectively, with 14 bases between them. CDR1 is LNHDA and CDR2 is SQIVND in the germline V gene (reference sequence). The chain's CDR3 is CASSIPGQIHNYGYTF. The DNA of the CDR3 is TGTGCCAGTAGTATACCAGGGCAAATCCATAACTATGGCTACACCTTC.

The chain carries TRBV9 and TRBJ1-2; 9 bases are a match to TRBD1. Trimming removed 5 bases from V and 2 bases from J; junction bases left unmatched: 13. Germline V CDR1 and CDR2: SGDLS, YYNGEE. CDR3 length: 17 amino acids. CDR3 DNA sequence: TGTGCCAGCAGTCTCTTTCCAGCCGGGACAGGGAACTATGGCTACACCTTC. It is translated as CASSLFPAGTGNYGYTF.

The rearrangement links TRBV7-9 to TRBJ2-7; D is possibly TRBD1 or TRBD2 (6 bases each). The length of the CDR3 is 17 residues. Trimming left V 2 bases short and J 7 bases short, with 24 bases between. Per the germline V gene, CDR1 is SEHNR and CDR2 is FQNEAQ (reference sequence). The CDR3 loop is CASSLRTQGGPQGEQYF. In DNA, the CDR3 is TGTGCCAGCAGCTTAAGAACACAGGGAGGCCCCCAAGGGGAGCAGTACTTC.

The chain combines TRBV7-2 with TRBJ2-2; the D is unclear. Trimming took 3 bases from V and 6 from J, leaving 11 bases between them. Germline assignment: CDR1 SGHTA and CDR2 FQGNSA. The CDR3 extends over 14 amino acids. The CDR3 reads CASSFPDRAGELFF. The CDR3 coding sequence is TGTGCCAGCAGCTTCCCAGACCGAGCCGGGGAGCTGTTTTTT.

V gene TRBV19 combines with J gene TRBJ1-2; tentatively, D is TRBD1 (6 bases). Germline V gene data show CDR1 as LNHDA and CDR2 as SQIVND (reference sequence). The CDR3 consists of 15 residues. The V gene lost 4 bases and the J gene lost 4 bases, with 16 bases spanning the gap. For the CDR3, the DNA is TGTGCCAGTAGTACCTCGGACAGCCTTATCTATGGCTACACCTTC. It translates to CASSTSDSLIYGYTF.

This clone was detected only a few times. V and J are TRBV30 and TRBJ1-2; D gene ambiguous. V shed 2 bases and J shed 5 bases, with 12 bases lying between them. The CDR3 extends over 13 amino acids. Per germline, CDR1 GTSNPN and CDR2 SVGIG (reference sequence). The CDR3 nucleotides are TGTGCCTGGAGTCGGGAACAGACTTATGGCTACACCTTC. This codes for CAWSREQTYGYTF. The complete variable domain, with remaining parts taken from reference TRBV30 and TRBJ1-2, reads SQTIHQWPATLVQPVGSPLSLECTVEGTSNPNLYWYRQAAGRGLQLLFYSVGIGQISSEVPQNLSASRPQDRQFILSSKKLLLSDSGFYLCAWSREQTYGYTFGSGTRLTVV.

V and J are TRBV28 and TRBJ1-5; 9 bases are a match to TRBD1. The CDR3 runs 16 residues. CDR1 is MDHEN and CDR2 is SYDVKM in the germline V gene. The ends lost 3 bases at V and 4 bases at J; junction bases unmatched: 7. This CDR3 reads CASSFRDRVRNQPQHF. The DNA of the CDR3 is TGTGCCAGCAGTTTCCGGGACAGGGTAAGAAATCAGCCCCAGCATTTT.

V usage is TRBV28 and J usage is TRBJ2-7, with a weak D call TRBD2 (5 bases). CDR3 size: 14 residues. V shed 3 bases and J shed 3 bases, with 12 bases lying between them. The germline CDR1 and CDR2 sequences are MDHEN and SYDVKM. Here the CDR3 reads CASSLEGSLYEQYF. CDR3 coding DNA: TGTGCCAGCAGTTTGGAAGGGAGCCTCTACGAGCAGTACTTC.

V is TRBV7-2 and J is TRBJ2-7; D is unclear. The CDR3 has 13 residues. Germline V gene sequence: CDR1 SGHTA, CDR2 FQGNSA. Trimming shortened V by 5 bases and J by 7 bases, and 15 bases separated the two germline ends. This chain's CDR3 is CASSGPRRWEQYF. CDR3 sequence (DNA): TGTGCCAGCAGCGGGCCGCGGCGATGGGAGCAGTACTTC.

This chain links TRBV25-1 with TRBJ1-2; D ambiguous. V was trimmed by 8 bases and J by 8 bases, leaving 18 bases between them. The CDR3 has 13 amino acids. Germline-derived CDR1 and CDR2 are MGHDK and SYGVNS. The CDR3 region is CASGTLFYEGYTF. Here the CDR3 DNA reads TGTGCCAGCGGAACTCTATTCTATGAAGGCTACACCTTC.

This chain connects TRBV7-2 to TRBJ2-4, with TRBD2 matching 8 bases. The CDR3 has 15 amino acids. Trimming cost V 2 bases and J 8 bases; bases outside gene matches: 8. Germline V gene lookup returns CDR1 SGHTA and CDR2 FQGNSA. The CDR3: CASSLMAGAGDIQYF. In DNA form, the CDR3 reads TGTGCCAGCAGCTTAATGGCGGGAGCGGGGGACATTCAGTACTTC.

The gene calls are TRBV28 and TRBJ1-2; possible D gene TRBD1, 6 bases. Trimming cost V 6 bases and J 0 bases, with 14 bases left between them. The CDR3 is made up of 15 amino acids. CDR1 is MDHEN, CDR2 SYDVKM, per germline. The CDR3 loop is CASRETDRPNYGYTF. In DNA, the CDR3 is TGTGCCAGCAGGGAAACGGACAGACCTAACTATGGCTACACCTTC.

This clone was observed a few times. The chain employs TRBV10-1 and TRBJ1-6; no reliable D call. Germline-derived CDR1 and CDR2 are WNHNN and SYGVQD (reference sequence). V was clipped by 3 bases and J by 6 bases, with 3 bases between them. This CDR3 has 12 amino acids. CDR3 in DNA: TGCGCCAGCAGTGATGGTAATTCACCCCTCCACTTT. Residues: CASSDGNSPLHF.

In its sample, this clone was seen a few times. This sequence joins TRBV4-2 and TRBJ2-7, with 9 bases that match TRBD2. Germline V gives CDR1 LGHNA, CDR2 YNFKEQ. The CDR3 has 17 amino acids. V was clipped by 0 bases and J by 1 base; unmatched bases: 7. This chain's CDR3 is CASSQDLAGGPSYEQYF. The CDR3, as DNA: TGTGCCAGCAGCCAAGATCTGGCGGGAGGGCCTTCCTACGAGCAGTACTTC.

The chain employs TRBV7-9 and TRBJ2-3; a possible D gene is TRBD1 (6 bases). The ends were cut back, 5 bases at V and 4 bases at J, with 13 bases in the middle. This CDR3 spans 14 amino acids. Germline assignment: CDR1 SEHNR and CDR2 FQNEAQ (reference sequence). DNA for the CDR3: TGTGCCAGCAGCCGATTAGGGACATCAGATACGCAGTATTTT. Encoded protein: CASSRLGTSDTQYF.

CDR3 in amino acids: CASSLTRGGNTEAFF. CDR3 bases: TGCGCCAGCAGCTTGACGCGGGGCGGGAACACTGAAGCTTTCTTT. The chain has TRBV5-1 and TRBJ1-1; possible D gene TRBD1, 5 bases. Per the germline V gene, CDR1 is SGHRS and CDR2 is YFSETQ. Trimming shortened V by 1 base and J by 1 base, and 11 bases separated the two germline ends. CDR3 length equals 15 residues.

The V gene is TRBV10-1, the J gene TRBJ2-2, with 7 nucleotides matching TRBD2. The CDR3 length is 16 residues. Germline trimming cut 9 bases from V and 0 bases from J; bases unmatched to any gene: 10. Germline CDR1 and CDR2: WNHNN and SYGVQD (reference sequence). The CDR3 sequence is CASLLSGVANTGELFF. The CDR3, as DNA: TGCGCCAGTCTCCTCAGCGGGGTCGCGAACACCGGGGAGCTGTTTTTT.